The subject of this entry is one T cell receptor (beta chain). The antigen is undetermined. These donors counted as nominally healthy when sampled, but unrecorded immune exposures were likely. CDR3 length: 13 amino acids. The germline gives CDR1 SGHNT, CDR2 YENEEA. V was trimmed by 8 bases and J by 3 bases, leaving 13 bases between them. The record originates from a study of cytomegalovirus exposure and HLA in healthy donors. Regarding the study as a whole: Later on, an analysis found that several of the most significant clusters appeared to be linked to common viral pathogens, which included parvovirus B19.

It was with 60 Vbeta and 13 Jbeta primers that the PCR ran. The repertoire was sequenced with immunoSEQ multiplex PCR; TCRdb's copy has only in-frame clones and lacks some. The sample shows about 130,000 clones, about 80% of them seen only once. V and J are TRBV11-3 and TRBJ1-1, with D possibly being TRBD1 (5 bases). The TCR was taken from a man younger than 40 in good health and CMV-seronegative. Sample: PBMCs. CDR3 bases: TGTGCCAGCTGTGAGGAAGGGGACACTGAAGCTTTCTTT. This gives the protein CASCEEGDTEAFF.